The 2 T cell receptor beta chains listed next were all sequenced from one sample in a study of shared clonotypes between healthy human individuals. Profiled with immunoSEQ multiplex PCR; TCRdb holds only in-frame clones, not every one. The sample lists some 650,000 clones, about 96% seen once, with about 0.057% in the top ten. Source material: naive CD4+ T cells sorted from blood. The subset denotes: CD45RA+ positively selected. Receptor source: a woman under 40 in good health.

The J gene is TRBJ1-1, the V gene TRBV10-3, with D uncertain. Germline assignment: CDR1 ENHRY and CDR2 SYGVKD. V lost 6 bases and J lost 4, with 9 bases in between. The CDR3 is made up of 12 amino acids. The CDR3 bases are TGTGCCATCAGCCCTCGCCCCACTGAAGCTTTCTTT. Translating it yields CAISPRPTEAFF.

V and J are TRBV27 and TRBJ1-5, with a possible D match to TRBD1 (5 bases). Germline CDR1 and CDR2: MNHEY and SMNVEV (reference sequence). The V end was cut by 2 bases, the J end by 2 bases, with 13 bases between. This CDR3 comprises 16 residues. The CDR3 bases are TGTGCCAGCAGTTTAATCGCCCAGGGAGGCAATCAGCCCCAGCATTTT. Its protein is CASSLIAQGGNQPQHF.